These 30 T cell receptor beta chains share one sample of origin, sequenced in a study of blood T cells in healthy people across ages. Then a second PCR, running about 6 to 12 cycles, was carried out with a sample-barcoded 5' primer and a J-beta primer mix. TCRdb reprocessed the 5' RACE reads with MiXCR, giving one entry per CDR3 protein. The data contain about 1.6 million distinct CDR3 sequences, 34% of them singletons. The sequencing input was blood. The receptors were sampled from a woman aged 30 to 39 in good health.

With respect to this clonotype: A junction boundary mismatches the germline segment, possibly from a read error. This chain uses TRBV7-9 with TRBJ2-7, with D tentatively TRBD1 (5 bases). The length of the CDR3 is 13 residues. The germline V gene has CDR1 SEHNR and CDR2 FQNEAQ (reference sequence). The CDR3 loop reads CVSSLGAGNEQYF. The CDR3 bases are TGTGTCAGCAGCTTAGGGGCCGGAAACGAGCAGTACTTC.

At least ten counts were recorded for this clonotype. The genes are TRBV12-3 or TRBV12-4 and TRBJ2-1; 7 nucleotides agree with TRBD1. The CDR3 has 13 amino acids. J gave up 2 bases and V 7 bases, and 2 bases lay outside the gene matches. The CDR3 nucleotides read TGTGCCAGCAACAGGGGCACCTACAATGAGCAGTTCTTC. As protein: CASNRGTYNEQFF.

The table lists this clonotype with a few counts. This chain connects TRBV7-6 to TRBJ2-1, with a weak D call TRBD1 (5 bases). Per germline, CDR1 SGHVS and CDR2 FNYEAQ. This CDR3 has 15 amino acids. Trimming shortened V by 1 base and J by 8 bases, and 15 bases separated the two germline ends. CDR3: CASSLGQKFGDEQFF. CDR3 in DNA: TGTGCCAGCAGCTTAGGACAGAAATTTGGGGATGAGCAGTTCTTC.

A remark on this clonotype: Here the CDR3 omits its conserved ending phenylalanine or tryptophan, so a read error is the likely source. The rearrangement links TRBV20-1 to TRBJ1-5; D uncertain. The V gene's germline CDR1 is DFQATT and CDR2 SNEGSKA (reference sequence). V lost 5 bases and J 2 bases, leaving 13 bases between the germline ends. The CDR3 has 14 amino acids. The CDR3 nucleotides are TGCAGTGCTGACGTCCCTGAGGGCAATCAGCCCCAGCATCTT. Its protein is CSADVPEGNQPQHL.

This clonotype was counted between two and nine times. V gene TRBV29-1 combines with J gene TRBJ1-1; D remains ambiguous. The CDR3 extends over 14 amino acids. The germline CDR1 and CDR2 sequences are SQVTM and ANQGSEA. Trimming took 7 bases from V and 1 from J, leaving 16 bases between them. CDR3 loop: CSAETHEGNTEAFF. The CDR3 nucleotides are TGCAGCGCCGAGACACACGAGGGGAACACTGAAGCTTTCTTT. The full variable domain, completed using reference TRBV29-1 and TRBJ1-1, is SAVISQKPSRDICQRGTSLTIQCQVDSQVTMMFWYRQQPGQSLTLIATANQGSEATYESGFVIDKFPISRPNLTFSTLTVSNMSPEDSSIYLCSAETHEGNTEAFFGQGTRLTVV.

The chain employs TRBV6-6 and TRBJ1-5; perhaps TRBD1 as D (5 bases). With 5 bases removed from V and 6 bases from J, the gap between germline ends came to 17 bases. Germline V gene lookup returns CDR1 MNHNY and CDR2 SVGAGI (reference sequence). The CDR3 contains 15 residues. The DNA of the CDR3 is TGTGCCAGCAGTATTCGAAGGGTTGGGGGTCAGCCCCAGCATTTT. Protein product: CASSIRRVGGQPQHF.

This clonotype was seen ten or more times. V and J are TRBV13 and TRBJ2-1; D is unclear. This CDR3 contains 13 residues. CDR1 PRHDT and CDR2 FYEKMQ come from the germline V gene (reference sequence). V was trimmed by 2 bases and J by 5 bases, leaving 7 bases between them. DNA of the CDR3: TGTGCCAGCAGCTTAAGCCCCGACAATGAGCAGTTCTTC. It codes for CASSLSPDNEQFF.

The J gene is TRBJ2-7, the V gene TRBV28; D not certain. Germline values: CDR1 MDHEN, CDR2 SYDVKM. V dropped 2 bases and J dropped 3 bases, with 14 bases sitting between them. The CDR3 runs to 15 residues. CDR3 protein: CASSLRSGPSYEQYF. CDR3 coding DNA: TGTGCCAGCAGTTTAAGGTCAGGACCCAGCTACGAGCAGTACTTC.

J is TRBJ2-2 and V is TRBV29-1; the D call may be TRBD1 or TRBD2 (5 bases each). CDR3 length equals 16 residues. The germline gives CDR1 SQVTM, CDR2 ANQGSEA. The V and J ends lost 7 bases and 4 bases respectively, with 22 bases between them. CDR3 region: CSARRPGTAPTGELFF. CDR3 DNA sequence: TGCAGCGCTCGAAGACCCGGGACGGCGCCCACCGGGGAGCTGTTTTTT.

This sequence joins TRBV20-1 and TRBJ2-3; no clear D. The length of the CDR3 is 13 residues. The V gene's germline CDR1 is DFQATT and CDR2 SNEGSKA (reference sequence). The V end lost 3 bases, the J end lost 4 bases, and 11 bases lay between the germline ends. CDR3 in DNA: TGCAGTGCTAGGAACAGAGAATCAGATACGCAGTATTTT. It codes for CSARNRESDTQYF.

This clonotype was found a few times. V gene TRBV20-1 combines with J gene TRBJ2-1; 9 bases align to TRBD2. V dropped 5 bases and J dropped 7; count of bases not matched to a gene: 9. Germline lookup yields CDR1 DFQATT and CDR2 SNEGSKA (reference sequence). This CDR3 spans 14 amino acids. This CDR3 reads CSARESSGGNEQFF. The CDR3 DNA reads as TGCAGTGCTCGGGAGAGTAGCGGGGGAAATGAGCAGTTCTTC.

The chain recombines TRBV29-1 with TRBJ1-2; possibly TRBD1 for D (5 bases). This CDR3 region has 15 residues. CDR1 and CDR2 from the germline V gene are SQVTM and ANQGSEA. The V gene lost 4 bases and the J gene lost 0 bases, with 15 bases spanning the gap. DNA for the CDR3: TGCAGCGTTGTACCGGCCAGGGAAGCTAACTATGGCTACACCTTC. Translated, it gives CSVVPAREANYGYTF.

This clonotype was counted a few times. The J gene is TRBJ2-3, the V gene TRBV5-1; 11 nucleotides align to TRBD2. Trimming cost V 0 bases and J 0 bases; bases outside gene matches: 3. Germline CDR1 SGHRS, CDR2 YFSETQ. The CDR3 runs 17 residues. CDR3 amino acids: CASSLATSGGSTDTQYF. DNA of the CDR3: TGCGCCAGCAGCTTGGCAACTAGCGGGGGTAGCACAGATACGCAGTATTTT.

Remarks on this clonotype: One end of the junction does not line up with germline, which may come from a read error. The CDR3 region has the DNA TGCAGCGTTACGGGGGAAGCAACTAATGAAAAACGGTTTTTT. The encoded protein is CSVTGEATNEKRFF. The gene calls are TRBV29-1 and TRBJ1-4; the D gene is possibly TRBD1 (5 bases). The CDR3 loop spans 14 amino acids. The germline CDR1 and CDR2 sequences are SQVTM and ANQGSEA.

There are a few counts of this clonotype. The rearrangement uses TRBV4-1 and TRBJ1-2; the D is unclear. From germline, CDR1 is MGHRA and CDR2 YSYEKL. The ends were cut back, 0 bases at V and 3 bases at J, with 14 bases in the middle. The CDR3 is made up of 16 amino acids. CDR3 sequence reads: CASSQETHIKDYGYTF. The CDR3 DNA reads TGCGCCAGCAGCCAAGAAACTCACATAAAGGACTATGGCTACACCTTC.

The chain employs TRBV11-2 and TRBJ2-1; the D is unclear. This CDR3 comprises 13 residues. Trimming shortened V by 5 bases and J by 5 bases, and 10 bases separated the two germline ends. CDR1 and CDR2 (germline): SGHAT, FQNNGV. The CDR3 DNA follows: TGTGCCAGCAGCCGAGCTCATGACAATGAGCAGTTCTTC. Its translation: CASSRAHDNEQFF.

The J gene is TRBJ1-1, the V gene TRBV5-1; 7 bases line up with TRBD1. With V trimmed by 0 bases and J by 4 bases, 6 bases remained unmatched. Germline V lookup: CDR1 SGHRS, CDR2 YFSETQ. This CDR3 comprises 15 residues. The CDR3 DNA is TGCGCCAGCAGCTTGGAAGGGGGCAGGAGCACTGAAGCTTTCTTT. Its protein product is CASSLEGGRSTEAFF.

This sequence joins TRBV20-1 and TRBJ2-5; 13 nucleotides match TRBD2. The J call could be wrong; TRBJ2-7 is a better fit for the DNA end. The CDR3 extends over 16 amino acids. Germline V gives CDR1 DFQATT, CDR2 SNEGSKA (reference sequence). The CDR3 spells CSARPGLAGVWDEQYF. CDR3 sequence (DNA): TGCAGTGCTAGACCCGGACTAGCGGGAGTCTGGGACGAGCAGTACTTC.

At least ten counts were recorded for this clonotype. The chain recombines TRBV29-1 with TRBJ2-1, with 10 bases aligning to TRBD2. This CDR3 comprises 18 residues. Germline V CDR1 and CDR2: SQVTM, ANQGSEA. Losses at the gene ends were 0 bases for V and 1 base for J; bases not matched to a gene: 9. This chain's CDR3 is CSVEESLAGVGSYNEQFF. For the CDR3, the DNA is TGCAGCGTTGAAGAGTCGCTAGCGGGAGTGGGGTCCTACAATGAGCAGTTCTTC.

The gene calls are TRBV6-6 and TRBJ1-1; D gene unclear. The CDR3 loop spans 12 amino acids. The ends were cut back, 4 bases at V and 10 bases at J, with 13 bases in the middle. CDR1 and CDR2 (germline): MNHNY, SVGAGI (reference sequence). CDR3 loop: CASSSLDRGAFF. Here the CDR3 DNA reads TGTGCCAGCAGTTCCCTGGACCGAGGAGCTTTCTTT.

This rearrangement joins TRBV18 to TRBJ1-3, with D possibly TRBD1 on 5 matching bases. The CDR3 is made up of 16 amino acids. The V and J ends lost 1 base and 2 bases respectively, with 12 bases between them. CDR1 KGHSH and CDR2 LQKENI come from the germline V gene. CDR3 DNA: TGTGCCAGCTCACCACAACAGGCCACCACTGGAAACACCATATATTTT. Encoded protein: CASSPQQATTGNTIYF.

The chain joins TRBV7-9 to TRBJ2-7; 7 bases map to TRBD2. The trim removed 1 base at V and 6 bases at J, leaving 3 bases unmatched. This CDR3 is 13 amino acids long. Germline CDR1 and CDR2: SEHNR and FQNEAQ (reference sequence). CDR3 sequence: CASSLVSGTEQYF. CDR3 nucleotide sequence: TGTGCCAGCAGCTTAGTGAGCGGGACCGAGCAGTACTTC.

V and J are TRBV14 and TRBJ2-7; tentatively, D is TRBD2 (6 bases). CDR1 is SGHDN, CDR2 FVKESK, per germline. The CDR3 is 15 amino acids. Trimming cost V 1 base and J 4 bases, with 14 bases left between them. The CDR3 nucleotides are TGTGCCAGCAGCCAAGTTCCGCGGGATCCTTACGAGCAGTACTTC. Its protein is CASSQVPRDPYEQYF.

The rearrangement links TRBV9 to TRBJ1-6; D might be TRBD1 (5 bases). This CDR3 has 15 residues. Trimming took off 4 bases at V and 8 bases at J, with 16 bases between the two ends. Per germline, CDR1 SGDLS and CDR2 YYNGEE. This CDR3 is CASSPEGLRDSPLHF. The CDR3 DNA reads TGTGCCAGCAGCCCTGAGGGGCTTCGGGATTCACCCCTCCACTTT. Drawing the rest from reference TRBV9 and TRBJ1-6, the complete variable domain is DSGVTQTPKHLITATGQRVTLRCSPRSGDLSVYWYQQSLDQGLQFLIQYYNGEERAKGNILERFSAQQFPDLHSELNLSSLELGDSALYFCASSPEGLRDSPLHFGNGTRLTVT.

In the case of this clonotype: A read error may be the cause here, since a much bigger clone is one base away. The rearrangement links TRBV4-1 to TRBJ2-7; possible D gene TRBD1, 6 bases. The CDR3 runs to 16 residues. The germline V gene encodes CDR1 MGHRA and CDR2 YSYEKL. The CDR3 region has the DNA TGCGCCTGCAGCCAAGTCTCAGGGGAGTTTTCGTACGAGCAGTACTTC. Encoded protein: CACSQVSGEFSYEQYF.

This clonotype has more than one count but fewer than ten. The chain joins TRBV7-9 to TRBJ1-2; D possibly corresponds to TRBD1 (5 bases). Germline V lookup: CDR1 SEHNR, CDR2 FQNEAQ (reference sequence). The germline V and J ends were trimmed by 4 bases and 4 bases, with 19 bases remaining between them. CDR3 length equals 16 residues. The CDR3 nucleotides read TGTGCCAGCAGCTCCATCGACAGACAAGGCCCCTATGGCTACACCTTC. Amino acids: CASSSIDRQGPYGYTF.

J is TRBJ2-7 and V is TRBV6-5; a weak D match, TRBD1 (5 bases). This CDR3 region has 14 residues. The germline gives CDR1 MNHEY, CDR2 SVGAGI. V lost 2 bases and J lost 6, with 14 bases in between. This CDR3 is CASSYERQGTEQYF. CDR3 nucleotides: TGTGCCAGCAGTTACGAGCGTCAGGGTACCGAGCAGTACTTC.

The CDR3 is CATSRAGASGYGYTF. In nucleotides, the CDR3 is TGTGCCACCAGCAGAGCAGGGGCCTCGGGCTATGGCTACACCTTC. This chain joins TRBV15 and TRBJ1-2; possibly TRBD1 for D (6 bases). CDR3 length equals 15 residues. V was cut by 1 base and J by 4 bases, with 13 bases left in between. Germline V gene lookup returns CDR1 LNHNV and CDR2 YYDKDF (reference sequence).

This clonotype appeared a few times. The chain employs TRBV20-1 and TRBJ2-3; D is possibly TRBD2 (6 bases). Germline values: CDR1 DFQATT, CDR2 SNEGSKA (reference sequence). The ends were cut back, 1 base at V and 2 bases at J, with 16 bases in the middle. The CDR3 spans 16 residues. In DNA form, the CDR3 reads TGCAGTGCTAGAGTCTGGGGCGGGGTGCACACAGATACGCAGTATTTT. Translated: CSARVWGGVHTDTQYF.

Only one count was recorded for this clonotype. The chain joins TRBV28 to TRBJ2-1, with D possibly matching TRBD1 (5 bases). Germline loops: CDR1 MDHEN, CDR2 SYDVKM. The V end was cut by 5 bases, the J end by 5 bases, with 16 bases between. CDR3 length: 15 residues. CDR3 nucleotide sequence: TGTGCCAGCAGTGTACAGGAAAACCGAAACAATGAGCAGTTCTTC. It is translated as CASSVQENRNNEQFF.